This T cell receptor (beta chain) was found in a study of T-cell reconstitution after alpha-beta-depleted transplantation in children. For TCRbeta, the library was prepared with unique molecular identifiers. TCRdb passed the PCR reads through MiXCR, listing each CDR3 protein once. The sample lists approximately 300,000 distinct CDR3 sequences, over 9.5% occurring once. Study outcomes and limitations: It was newly produced T cells that mostly accounted for T-cell counts and diversity one year after transplant. Elevated TCRbeta diversity at day 60 was traced, in some patients, to surviving recipient T cells and thymic progenitors. Several hundred graft clones that had expanded were reportedly the source of alpha-beta T cells about two months after transplant.

This clonotype has at least ten counts. What it binds is unknown. CDR3 length: 12 amino acids. CDR1 is SGHTA, CDR2 FQGNSA, per germline. The ends were cut back, 1 base at V and 13 bases at J, with 14 bases in the middle. The sequenced sample was PBMCs, obtained before TCRalphabeta/CD19-depleted stem cell transplant. The chain joins TRBV7-2 to TRBJ2-7; TRBD2 might be the D (7 bases). The TCR comes from a boy younger than two with acute myeloid leukemia, due to receive a stem cell transplant. CDR3 residues: CASSLVRGLGYF. Written as DNA, the CDR3 is TGTGCCAGCAGCTTAGTGCGGGGGCTTGGATACTTC.